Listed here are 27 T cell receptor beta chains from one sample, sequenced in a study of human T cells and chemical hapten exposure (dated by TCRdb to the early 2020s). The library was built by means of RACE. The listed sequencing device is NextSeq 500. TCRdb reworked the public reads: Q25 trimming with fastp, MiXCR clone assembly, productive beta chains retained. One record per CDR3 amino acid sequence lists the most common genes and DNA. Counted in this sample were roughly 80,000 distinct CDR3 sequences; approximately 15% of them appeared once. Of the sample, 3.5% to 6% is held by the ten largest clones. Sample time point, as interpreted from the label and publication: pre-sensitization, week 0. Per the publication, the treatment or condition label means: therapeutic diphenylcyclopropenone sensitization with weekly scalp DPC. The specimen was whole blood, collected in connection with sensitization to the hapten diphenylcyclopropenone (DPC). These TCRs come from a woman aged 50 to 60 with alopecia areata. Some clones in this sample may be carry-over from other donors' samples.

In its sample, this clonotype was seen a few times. The CDR3 loop is CASSETGIEQYF. CDR3 sequence (DNA): TGTGCCAGCAGTGAGACAGGGATCGAGCAGTACTTC. The V and J genes are TRBV2 and TRBJ2-7; 7 positions agree with TRBD1. This CDR3 is built from 12 residues. Germline loops: CDR1 SNHLY, CDR2 FYNNEI. V shed 3 bases, J shed 6 bases, and the junction held 2 bases outside the gene matches.

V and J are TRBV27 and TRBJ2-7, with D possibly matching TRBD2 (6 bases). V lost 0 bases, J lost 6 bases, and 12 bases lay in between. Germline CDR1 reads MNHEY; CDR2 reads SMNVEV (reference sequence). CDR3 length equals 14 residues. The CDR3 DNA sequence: TGTGCCAGCAGTTTATCTGGAGGGGCAGGCGAGCAGTACTTC. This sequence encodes CASSLSGGAGEQYF.

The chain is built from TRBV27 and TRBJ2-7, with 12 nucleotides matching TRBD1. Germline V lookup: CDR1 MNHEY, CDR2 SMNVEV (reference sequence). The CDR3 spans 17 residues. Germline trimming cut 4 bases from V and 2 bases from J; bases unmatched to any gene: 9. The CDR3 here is CASSSPRGQGAPYEQYF. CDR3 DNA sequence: TGTGCCAGCAGTTCCCCACGGGGACAGGGGGCGCCCTACGAGCAGTACTTC.

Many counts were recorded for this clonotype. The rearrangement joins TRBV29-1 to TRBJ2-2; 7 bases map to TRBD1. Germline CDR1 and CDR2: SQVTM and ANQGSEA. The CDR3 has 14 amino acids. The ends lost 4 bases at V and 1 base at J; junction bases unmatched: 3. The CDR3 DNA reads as TGCAGCGTTGCAAGACAGGGGAACACCGGGGAGCTGTTTTTT. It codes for CSVARQGNTGELFF.

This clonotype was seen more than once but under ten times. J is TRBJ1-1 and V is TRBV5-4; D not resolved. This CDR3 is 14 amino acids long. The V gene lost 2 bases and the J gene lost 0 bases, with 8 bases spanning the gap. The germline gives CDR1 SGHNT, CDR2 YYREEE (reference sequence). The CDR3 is CASSLDGMNTEAFF. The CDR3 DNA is TGTGCCAGCAGCTTAGACGGAATGAACACTGAAGCTTTCTTT. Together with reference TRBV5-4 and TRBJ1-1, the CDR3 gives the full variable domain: ETGVTQSPTHLIKTRGQQVTLRCSSQSGHNTVSWYQQALGQGPQFIFQYYREEENGRGNFPPRFSGLQFPNYSSELNVNALELDDSALYLCASSLDGMNTEAFFGQGTRLTVV.

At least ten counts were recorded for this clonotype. The CDR3 DNA is TGTGCCAGCAGTCGTTGGACAGGGAACACTGAAGCTTTCTTT. Its translation: CASSRWTGNTEAFF. This chain links TRBV6-5 with TRBJ1-1, with TRBD1 identical over 7 bases. The trim removed 5 bases at V and 1 base at J, leaving 4 bases unmatched. Germline V gene data show CDR1 as MNHEY and CDR2 as SVGAGI. This CDR3 is built from 14 residues.

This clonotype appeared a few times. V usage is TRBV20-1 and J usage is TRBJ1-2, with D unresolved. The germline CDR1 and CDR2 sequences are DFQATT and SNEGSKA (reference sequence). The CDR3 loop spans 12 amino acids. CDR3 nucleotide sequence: TGCAGGCTCGCGGGGAGAGACTATGGCTACACCTTC. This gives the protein CRLAGRDYGYTF.

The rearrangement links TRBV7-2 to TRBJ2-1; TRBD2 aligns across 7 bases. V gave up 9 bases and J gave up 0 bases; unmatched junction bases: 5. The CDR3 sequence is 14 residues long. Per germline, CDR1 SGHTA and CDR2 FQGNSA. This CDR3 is CASQAGNSYNEQFF. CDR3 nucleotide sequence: TGTGCCAGTCAAGCGGGGAACTCCTACAATGAGCAGTTCTTC. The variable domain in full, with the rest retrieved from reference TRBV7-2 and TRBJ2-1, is GAGVSQSPSNKVTEKGKDVELRCDPISGHTALYWYRQSLGQGLEFLIYFQGNSAPDKSGLPSDRFSAERTGGSVSTLTIQRTQQEDSAVYLCASQAGNSYNEQFFGPGTRLTVL.

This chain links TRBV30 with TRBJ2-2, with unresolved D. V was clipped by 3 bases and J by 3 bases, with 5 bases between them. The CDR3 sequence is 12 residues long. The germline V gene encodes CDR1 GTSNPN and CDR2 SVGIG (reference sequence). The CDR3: CAWSADTGELFF. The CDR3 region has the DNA TGTGCCTGGAGCGCAGACACCGGGGAGCTGTTTTTT. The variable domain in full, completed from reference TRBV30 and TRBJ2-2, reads SQTIHQWPATLVQPVGSPLSLECTVEGTSNPNLYWYRQAAGRGLQLLFYSVGIGQISSEVPQNLSASRPQDRQFILSSKKLLLSDSGFYLCAWSADTGELFFGEGSRLTVL.

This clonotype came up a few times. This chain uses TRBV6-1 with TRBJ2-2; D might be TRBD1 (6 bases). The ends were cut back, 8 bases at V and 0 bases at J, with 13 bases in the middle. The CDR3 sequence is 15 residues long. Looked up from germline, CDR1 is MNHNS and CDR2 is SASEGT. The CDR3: CASLPGQPNTGELFF. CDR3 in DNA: TGTGCCAGCCTCCCGGGACAACCGAACACCGGGGAGCTGTTTTTT.

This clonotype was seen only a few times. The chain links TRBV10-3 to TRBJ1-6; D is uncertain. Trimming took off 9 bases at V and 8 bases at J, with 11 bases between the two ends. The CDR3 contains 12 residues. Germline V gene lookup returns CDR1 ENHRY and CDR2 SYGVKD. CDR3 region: CAISMADSPLHF. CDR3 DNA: TGTGCCATTTCGATGGCCGATTCACCCCTCCACTTT.

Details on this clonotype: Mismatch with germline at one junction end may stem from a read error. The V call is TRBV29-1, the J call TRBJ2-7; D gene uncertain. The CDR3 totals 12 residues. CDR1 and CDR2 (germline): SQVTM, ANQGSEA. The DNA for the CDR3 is TGCAGCGTAGAAGTTGGTTCCTACGAGCAGTACTTC. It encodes CSVEVGSYEQYF.

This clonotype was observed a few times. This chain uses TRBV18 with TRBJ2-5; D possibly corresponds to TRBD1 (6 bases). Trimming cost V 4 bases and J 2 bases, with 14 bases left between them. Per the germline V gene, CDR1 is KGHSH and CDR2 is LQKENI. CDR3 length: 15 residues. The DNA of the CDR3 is TGTGCCAGCTCACAGAGGGGACATCCTCAAGAGACCCAGTACTTC. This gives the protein CASSQRGHPQETQYF.

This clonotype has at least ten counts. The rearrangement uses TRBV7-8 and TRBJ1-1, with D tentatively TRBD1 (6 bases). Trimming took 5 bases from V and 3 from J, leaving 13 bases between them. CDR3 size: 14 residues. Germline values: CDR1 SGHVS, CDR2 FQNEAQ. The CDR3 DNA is TGTGCCAGCAGCCGGAGGGGGAGCGACACTGAAGCTTTCTTT. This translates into CASSRRGSDTEAFF. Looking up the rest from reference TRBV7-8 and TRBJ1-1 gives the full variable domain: GAGVSQSPRYKVAKRGQDVALRCDPISGHVSLFWYQQALGQGPEFLTYFQNEAQLDKSGLPSDRFFAERPEGSVSTLKIQRTQQEDSAVYLCASSRRGSDTEAFFGQGTRLTVV.

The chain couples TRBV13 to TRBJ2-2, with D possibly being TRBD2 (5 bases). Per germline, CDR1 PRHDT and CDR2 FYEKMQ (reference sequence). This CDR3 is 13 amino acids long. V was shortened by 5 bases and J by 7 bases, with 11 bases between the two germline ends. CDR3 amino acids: CASSLTRIGELFF. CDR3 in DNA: TGTGCCAGCAGCCTAACTAGAATCGGGGAGCTGTTTTTT.

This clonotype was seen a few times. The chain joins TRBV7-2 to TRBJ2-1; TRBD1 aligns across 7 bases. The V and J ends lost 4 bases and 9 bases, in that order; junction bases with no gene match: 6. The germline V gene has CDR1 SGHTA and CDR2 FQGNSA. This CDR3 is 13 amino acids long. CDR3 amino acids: CASSSPTGIEQFF. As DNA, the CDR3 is TGTGCCAGCAGCTCCCCGACAGGGATTGAGCAGTTCTTC. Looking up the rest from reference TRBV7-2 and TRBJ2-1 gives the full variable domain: GAGVSQSPSNKVTEKGKDVELRCDPISGHTALYWYRQSLGQGLEFLIYFQGNSAPDKSGLPSDRFSAERTGGSVSTLTIQRTQQEDSAVYLCASSSPTGIEQFFGPGTRLTVL.

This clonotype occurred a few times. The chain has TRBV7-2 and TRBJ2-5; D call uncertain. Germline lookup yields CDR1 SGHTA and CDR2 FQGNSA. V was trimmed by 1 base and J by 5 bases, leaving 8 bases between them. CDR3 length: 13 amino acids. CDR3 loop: CASSLGLWETQYF. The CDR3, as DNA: TGTGCCAGCAGCTTAGGTTTGTGGGAGACCCAGTACTTC.

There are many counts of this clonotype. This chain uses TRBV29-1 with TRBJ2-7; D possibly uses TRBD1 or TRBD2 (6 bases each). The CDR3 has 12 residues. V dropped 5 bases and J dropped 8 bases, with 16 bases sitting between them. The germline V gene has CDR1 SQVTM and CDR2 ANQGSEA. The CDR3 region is CSVIRGAQKQYF. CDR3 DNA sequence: TGCAGCGTTATTAGGGGGGCACAGAAGCAGTACTTC.

The CDR3: CASSYSRQSISYEQYF. The CDR3, as DNA: TGTGCCAGCAGTTACTCCCGACAGTCTATCTCCTACGAGCAGTACTTC. This chain joins TRBV6-5 and TRBJ2-7; the D gene is possibly TRBD1 (5 bases). Trimming left V 0 bases short and J 0 bases short, with 12 bases between. CDR3 length equals 16 residues. In germline, CDR1 is MNHEY, CDR2 SVGAGI.

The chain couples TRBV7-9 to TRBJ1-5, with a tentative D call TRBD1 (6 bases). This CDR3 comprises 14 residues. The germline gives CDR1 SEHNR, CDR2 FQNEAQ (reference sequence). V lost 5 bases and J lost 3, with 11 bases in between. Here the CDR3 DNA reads TGTGCCAGCAGCCCAGGACAGAACAATCAGCCCCAGCATTTT. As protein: CASSPGQNNQPQHF.

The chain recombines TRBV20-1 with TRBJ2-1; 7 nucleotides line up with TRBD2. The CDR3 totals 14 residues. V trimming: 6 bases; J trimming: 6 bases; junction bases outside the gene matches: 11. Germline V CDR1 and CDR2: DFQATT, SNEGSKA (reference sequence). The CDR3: CSAKGLVLVNEQFF. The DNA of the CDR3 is TGCAGTGCAAAAGGACTAGTTCTGGTCAATGAGCAGTTCTTC.

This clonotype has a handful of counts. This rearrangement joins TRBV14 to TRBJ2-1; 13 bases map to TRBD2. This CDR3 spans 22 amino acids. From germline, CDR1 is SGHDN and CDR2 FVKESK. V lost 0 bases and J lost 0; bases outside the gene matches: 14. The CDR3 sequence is CASSQEIPPGLAGIDSYNEQFF. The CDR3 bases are TGTGCCAGCAGCCAAGAAATCCCTCCGGGACTAGCGGGAATAGACTCCTACAATGAGCAGTTCTTC.

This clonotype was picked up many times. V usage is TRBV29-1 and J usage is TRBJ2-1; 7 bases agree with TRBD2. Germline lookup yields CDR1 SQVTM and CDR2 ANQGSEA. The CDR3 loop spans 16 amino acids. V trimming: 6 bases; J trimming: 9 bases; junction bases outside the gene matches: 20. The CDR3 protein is CSVPPAGVVRRGEQFF. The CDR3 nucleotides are TGCAGCGTCCCACCCGCGGGAGTAGTCCGGAGGGGTGAGCAGTTCTTC.

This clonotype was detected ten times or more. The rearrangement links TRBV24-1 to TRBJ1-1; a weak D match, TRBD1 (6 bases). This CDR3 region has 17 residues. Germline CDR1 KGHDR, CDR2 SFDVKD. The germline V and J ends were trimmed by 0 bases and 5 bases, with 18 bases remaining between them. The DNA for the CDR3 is TGTGCCACCAGTGATTTGAACGGGGGGCGAGGATGGACTGAAGCTTTCTTT. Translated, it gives CATSDLNGGRGWTEAFF.

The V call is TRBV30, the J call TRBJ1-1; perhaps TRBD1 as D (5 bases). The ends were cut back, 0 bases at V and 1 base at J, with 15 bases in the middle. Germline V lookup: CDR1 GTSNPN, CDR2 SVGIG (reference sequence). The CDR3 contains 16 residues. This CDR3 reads CAWSVLGGFGNTEAFF. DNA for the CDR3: TGTGCCTGGAGTGTACTCGGGGGTTTCGGGAACACTGAAGCTTTCTTT.

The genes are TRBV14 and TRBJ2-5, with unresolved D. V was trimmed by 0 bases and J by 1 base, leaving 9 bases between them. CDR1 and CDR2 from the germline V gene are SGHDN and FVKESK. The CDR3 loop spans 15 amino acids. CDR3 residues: CASSQDGVLQETQYF. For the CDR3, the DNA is TGTGCCAGCAGCCAAGACGGTGTACTCCAAGAGACCCAGTACTTC.

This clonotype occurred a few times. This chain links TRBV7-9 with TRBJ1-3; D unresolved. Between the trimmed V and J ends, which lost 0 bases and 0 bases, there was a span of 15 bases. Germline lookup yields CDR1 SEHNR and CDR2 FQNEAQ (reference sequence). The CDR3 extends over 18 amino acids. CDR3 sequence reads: CASSLALGGWSSGNTIYF. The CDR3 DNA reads TGTGCCAGCAGCTTAGCGCTCGGCGGATGGAGCTCTGGAAACACCATATATTTT.